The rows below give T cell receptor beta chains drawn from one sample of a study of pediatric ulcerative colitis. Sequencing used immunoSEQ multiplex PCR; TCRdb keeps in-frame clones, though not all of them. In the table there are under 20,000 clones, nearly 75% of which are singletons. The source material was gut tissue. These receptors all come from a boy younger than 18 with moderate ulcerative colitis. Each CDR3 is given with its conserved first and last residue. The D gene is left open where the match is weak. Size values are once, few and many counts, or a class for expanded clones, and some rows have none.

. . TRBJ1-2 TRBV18 TGTGCCAGCTCGCCCACTAGGGACCGTCAATCTGGCTACACCTTC CASSPTRDRQSGYTF
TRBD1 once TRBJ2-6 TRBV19 TGTGCCAGTAGTAGACAGGGGGCGAGTGGGGCCAACGTCCTGACTTTC CASSRQGASGANVLTF
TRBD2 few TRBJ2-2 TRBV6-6 TGTGCCAGCAGTCAAACTAGCGGGGGGCACACCGGGGAGCTGTTTTTT CASSQTSGGHTGELFF
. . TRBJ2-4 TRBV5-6 TGTGCCAGCAGCTTGTCGGTAACCGCCAAAAACATTCAGTACTTC CASSLSVTAKNIQYF
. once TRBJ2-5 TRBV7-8 TGTGCCAGCAGCTTAGACCCCGGGGGGCGCAAAGAGACCCAGTACTTC CASSLDPGGRKETQYF
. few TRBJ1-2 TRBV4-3 TGCGCCAGCAGCCAAGACAGGTCCTCCTATGGCTACACCTTC CASSQDRSSYGYTF
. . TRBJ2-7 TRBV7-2 TGTGCCAGCAGCTTAGACGGGCCCTCCTACGAGCAGTACTTC CASSLDGPSYEQYF
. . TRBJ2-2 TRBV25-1 TGTGCCAGCAGTGAATCGTTAGTCACCGGGGAGCTGTTTTTT CASSESLVTGELFF
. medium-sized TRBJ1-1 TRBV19 TGTGCCAGTAGTATAGACAGGGGCACTGAAGCTTTCTTT CASSIDRGTEAFF
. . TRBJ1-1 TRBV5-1 TGCGCCAGCAGCTTGTCAGCGAACACTGAAGCTTTCTTT CASSLSANTEAFF
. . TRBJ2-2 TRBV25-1 TGTGCCAGCAGTGACCGGGGCCGGGCGTCCGGGGAGCTGTTTTTT CASSDRGRASGELFF
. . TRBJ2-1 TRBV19 TGTGCCAGTAGTGTGCAGACAGGCGATGAGCAGTTCTTC CASSVQTGDEQFF
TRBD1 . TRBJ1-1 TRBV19 TGTGCCAGTAGTACTCTTACTGGGACAGGGGAAGCTTTCTTT CASSTLTGTGEAFF
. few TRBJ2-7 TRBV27 TGTGCCAGCAGTCCCCAGGGGCTAACCTACGAGCAGTACTTC CASSPQGLTYEQYF
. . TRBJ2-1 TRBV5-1 TGCGCCAGCAGCTTGGTCGGGGACTACAATGAGCAGTTCTTC CASSLVGDYNEQFF
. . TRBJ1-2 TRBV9 TGTGCCAGCAGCGCCGTAGGGCCGGGCGGCTACACCTTC CASSAVGPGGYTF
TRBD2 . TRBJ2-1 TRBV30 TGTGCCTGGGCGGCTAGCGGGAGGTACAATGAGCAGTTCTTC CAWAASGRYNEQFF
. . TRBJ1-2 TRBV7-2 TGTGCCAGCAGCTCCGAGGGGGTAGGGTATGGCTACACCTTC CASSSEGVGYGYTF
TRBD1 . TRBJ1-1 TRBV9 TGTGCCAGCAGCGCCCCCCTGGGACAGGGGTTTGTAGGCACTGAAGCTTTCTTT CASSAPLGQGFVGTEAFF
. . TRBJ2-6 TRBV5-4 TGTGCCAGCAGCCGGGACATTAACTCTGGGGCCAACGTCCTGACTTTC CASSRDINSGANVLTF
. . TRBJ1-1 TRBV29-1 TGCAGCGGACAGGTTGCGAACACTGAAGCTTTCTTT CSGQVANTEAFF
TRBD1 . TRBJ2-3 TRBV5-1 TGCGCCAGCAGCATCCTACCGGGACAGACGTGTCATTTT CASSILPGQTCHF
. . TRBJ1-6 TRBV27 TGTGCCAGCAGTTTATCCACCGGGACCGGTAATTCACCCCTCCACTTT CASSLSTGTGNSPLHF
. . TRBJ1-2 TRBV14 TGTGCCAGCAGCCCCCAAAGGGGCCAGGCCCCCCTGGTAGGTGGCTACACCTTC CASSPQRGQAPLVGGYTF
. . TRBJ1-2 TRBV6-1 TGTGCCAGCAGTGAAGCGGGAGGTTATGGCTACACCTTC CASSEAGGYGYTF
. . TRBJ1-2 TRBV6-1 TGTGCCAGCAGGGACGGACAGCGCTATGGCTACACCTTC CASRDGQRYGYTF
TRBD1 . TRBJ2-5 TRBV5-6 TGTGCCAGCAGCTTGGGCAGGGGGCGAGGAGAGACCCAGTACTTC CASSLGRGRGETQYF
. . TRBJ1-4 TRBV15 TGTGCCACCGGGCGCAGGGGCAATGAAAAACTGTTTTTT CATGRRGNEKLFF
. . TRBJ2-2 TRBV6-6 TGTGCCAGCAGTTACGTCGGAGCCGGGGAGCTGTTTTTT CASSYVGAGELFF
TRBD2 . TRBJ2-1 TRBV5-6 TGTGCCAGCAGCGAAGGACTAGCAGGCTACAATGAGCAGTTCTTC CASSEGLAGYNEQFF
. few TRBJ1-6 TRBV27 TGTGCCAGCAGCCCTCGGACGTCAAATTCACCCCTCCACTTT CASSPRTSNSPLHF
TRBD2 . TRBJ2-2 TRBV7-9 TGTGCCAGCAGTGGGACTAGCGGGATGGCCGGGGAGCTGTTTTTT CASSGTSGMAGELFF
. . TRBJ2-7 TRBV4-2 TGTGCCAGCAGCCAAGAGGCGCAGCCCCAGAGGGAGCAGTACTTC CASSQEAQPQREQYF
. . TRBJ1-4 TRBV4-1 TGCGCCAGCAACAAGATGACATCAACTAATGAAAAACTGTTTTTT CASNKMTSTNEKLFF
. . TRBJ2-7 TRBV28 TGTGCCAGCAGCGCCGGGGACGTACTATCCTACGAGCAGTACTTC CASSAGDVLSYEQYF
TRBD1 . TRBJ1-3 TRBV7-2 TGTGCCAGCAGCTCTCGACCGGGACAGGGGGCTGGAAACACCATATATTTT CASSSRPGQGAGNTIYF
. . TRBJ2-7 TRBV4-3 TGCGCCAGCAGCCAAGAGAATGCGGTTTACGAGCAGTACTTC CASSQENAVYEQYF
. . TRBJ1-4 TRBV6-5 TGTGCCAGCAGATACTCCCGGAGTCATGAAAAACTGTTTTTT CASRYSRSHEKLFF
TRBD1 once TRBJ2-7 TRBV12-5 TGTGCTAGTGGTTTTAGTACGGGACAGGGAGCCTACGAGCAGTACTTC CASGFSTGQGAYEQYF
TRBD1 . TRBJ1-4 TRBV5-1 TGCGCCAGCAGCTCCGGGACAGATGAAAAACTGTTTTTT CASSSGTDEKLFF
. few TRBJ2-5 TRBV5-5 TGTGCCAGCAGCTTGGTTCCGACCGGGATTCGCCAAGAGACCCAGTACTTC CASSLVPTGIRQETQYF
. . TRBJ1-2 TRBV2 TGTGCCAGCAGTGAAGGGAAAGGGAGTGTTGCTAACTATGGCTACACCTTC CASSEGKGSVANYGYTF
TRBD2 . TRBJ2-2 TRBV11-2 TGTGCCAGCAGCTTAGCGGGAGGGCCTGGGACCGGGGAGCTGTTTTTT CASSLAGGPGTGELFF
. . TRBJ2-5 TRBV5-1 TGCGCCAGCAGCTTGATTTCCGGGACCGGGCAAGAGACCCAGTACTTC CASSLISGTGQETQYF
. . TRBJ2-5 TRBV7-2 TGTGCCAGCAGCCTCTCGTCCGAGACCCAGTACTTC CASSLSSETQYF
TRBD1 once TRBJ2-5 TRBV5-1 TGCGCCAGCAGCCTAACAGGGGCCCAAGAGACCCAGTACTTC CASSLTGAQETQYF
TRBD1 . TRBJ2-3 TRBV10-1 TGCGCCAGCAGTACAGGGGGGGATACGCAGTATTTT CASSTGGDTQYF
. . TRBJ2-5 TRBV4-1 TGCGCCAGCAGCCAAGGCGTAGAGGGACGCAGAAGAGAGACCCAGTACTTC CASSQGVEGRRRETQYF
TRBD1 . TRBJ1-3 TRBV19 TGTGCCAGTAGCAATCAAGGGGGCGGAAACACCATATATTTT CASSNQGGGNTIYF
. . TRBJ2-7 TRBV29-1 TGCAGCGTTGAAGAACCAGGGGAGCAGTACTTC CSVEEPGEQYF
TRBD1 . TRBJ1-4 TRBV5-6 TGTGCCAGCAGCTTGGAGTTTGGCCCCGGGACAGGGACCGAAAAACTGTTTTTT CASSLEFGPGTGTEKLFF
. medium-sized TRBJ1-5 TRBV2 TGTGCCAGCAGTCCTACAGGAGTTGATCAGCCCCAGCATTTT CASSPTGVDQPQHF
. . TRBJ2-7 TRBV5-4 TGTGCCAGCAGCTTGGACGGCTACGAGCAGTACTTC CASSLDGYEQYF
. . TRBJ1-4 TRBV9 TGTGCCAGCAGCGTATTCGGACAGAATGAAAAACTGTTTTTT CASSVFGQNEKLFF
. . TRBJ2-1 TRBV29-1 TGCAGCGTTGGTAAGGACTACAATGAGCAGTTCTTC CSVGKDYNEQFF
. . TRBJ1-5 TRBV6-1 TGTGCCCATAGCGGCGGGGACCTCAATCAGCCCCAGCATTTT CAHSGGDLNQPQHF
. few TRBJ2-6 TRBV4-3 TGCGCCAGCAGCCAAGATCTTGGGAAACTCTCTGGGGCCAACGTCCTGACTTTC CASSQDLGKLSGANVLTF
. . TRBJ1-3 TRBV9 TGTGCCAGCAGCGGAAGGGGAAGGGGGAATACTGGAAACACCATATATTTT CASSGRGRGNTGNTIYF
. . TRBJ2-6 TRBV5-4 TGTGCCAGCCGGGGAGCAACAGGGATTCACTCTGGGGCCAACGTCCTGACTTTC CASRGATGIHSGANVLTF
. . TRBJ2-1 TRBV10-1 TGCGCCAGCAGTGAGTCGGGCGGTTACAATGAGCAGTTCTTC CASSESGGYNEQFF